The rows below give T cell receptor beta chains drawn from one sample of a study of liver allograft versus peripheral blood T cells. A single record per CDR3 protein comes from TCRdb applying MiXCR to the reads. In the table there are some 15,000 distinct CDR3 sequences, roughly 28% of which are singletons. These TCRs come from a human patient who had a liver transplant. Some of these T cells may belong to the graft donor. Each CDR3 is given with its conserved first and last residue. D genes are given only for firm matches. Clone size, where shown, is once, few, many, or a class for clones that have expanded.

TRBJ1-2,TRBV6-6,TRBD1,.,TGTGCCAGCAGGTCCAACAGGGGGGGAGGCTACACCTTC,CASRSNRGGGYTF
TRBJ2-7,TRBV10-3,TRBD2,medium-sized,TGTGCCATCAGCGCGACTAGCGGGTCCTACGAGCAGTACTTC,CAISATSGSYEQYF
TRBJ1-3,TRBV27,.,few,TGTGCCAGCAGTTCCACACCGGCCTCTGGAAACACCATATATTTT,CASSSTPASGNTIYF
TRBJ1-4,TRBV29-1,TRBD1,medium-sized,TGCAGCGTTGAGGACAGGGGGAATGAAAAACTGTTTTTT,CSVEDRGNEKLFF
TRBJ2-2,TRBV9,.,.,TGTGCCAGCAGGAAAGGGAACACCGGGGAGCTGTTTTTT,CASRKGNTGELFF
TRBJ1-1,TRBV19,TRBD1,medium-sized,TGTGCCAGTAGTATCCCCGGGACAGGGATTGACGCAAACACTGAAGCTTTCTTT,CASSIPGTGIDANTEAFF
TRBJ2-1,TRBV14,TRBD2,.,TGTGCCAGCAGCCAAGAAACTAGCGGGAGAGATGAGCAGTTCTTC,CASSQETSGRDEQFF
TRBJ1-2,TRBV19,.,medium-sized,TGTGCCAGTAGTATAGATCTCTCGGATACCTTCTATGGCTACACCTTC,CASSIDLSDTFYGYTF
TRBJ2-3,TRBV6-5,.,many,TGTGCCAGCAGTCCAAGGGGGGGGGCGACAGATACGCAGTATTTT,CASSPRGGATDTQYF
TRBJ1-6,TRBV28,.,medium-sized,TGTGCCAGCGACTTCACGGGGGATTCACCCCTCCACTTT,CASDFTGDSPLHF
TRBJ1-3,TRBV19,TRBD1,many,TGTGCCAGTAGTGCGGACAGGGGCTCTGGAAACACCATATATTTT,CASSADRGSGNTIYF
TRBJ2-1,TRBV27,TRBD2,medium-sized,TGTGCCAGCAGTTTTCTGACTAGCGGGGAGTCTGAGCAGTTCTTC,CASSFLTSGESEQFF
TRBJ1-1,TRBV18,.,medium-sized,TGTGCCAGCTCACCAGCGGGGGGCCGGGTAGGCACTGAAGCTTTCTTT,CASSPAGGRVGTEAFF
TRBJ2-5,TRBV19,TRBD1,medium-sized,TGTGCCAGTAGTCAAGGACAGGGGGCAGGGGAGACCCAGTACTTC,CASSQGQGAGETQYF
TRBJ2-1,TRBV7-2,.,few,TGTGCCAGCAGCTTAGGGACACTAGCTACTGAGCAGTTCTTC,CASSLGTLATEQFF
TRBJ1-6,TRBV5-1,.,few,TGCGCCAGCAGCTTGGCCGCCGGGGAATCACCCCTCCACTTT,CASSLAAGESPLHF
TRBJ2-7,TRBV7-9,TRBD2,.,TGTGCCAGCAGCCGTAGCGGGGAATCCTACGAGCAGTACTTC,CASSRSGESYEQYF
TRBJ2-7,TRBV19,.,.,TGTGCCAGTAGTAGGGGGCTAGGCCCCTACGAGCAGTACTTC,CASSRGLGPYEQYF
TRBJ2-2,TRBV6-5,.,medium-sized,TGTGCCAGCAGTTACGGCAGGGGCGACGGCGGGGAGCTGTTTTTT,CASSYGRGDGGELFF
TRBJ1-3,TRBV6-5,.,.,TGTGCCAGCAGCATATCTAAGGGGCTTGGAAACACCATATATTTT,CASSISKGLGNTIYF
TRBJ2-6,TRBV10-1,.,.,TGCGCCACCCAAGTCTCTGGGGCCAACGTCCTGACTTTC,CATQVSGANVLTF
TRBJ1-1,TRBV7-9,.,many,TGTGCCAGCAGTCCCTATGGGTACACCTGGGCTTTCTTT,CASSPYGYTWAFF
TRBJ2-5,TRBV7-9,TRBD2,medium-sized,TGTGCCAGCAGCTTGGGAGGGAACCAAGAGACCCAGTACTTC,CASSLGGNQETQYF
TRBJ1-5,TRBV6-1,.,few,TGTGCCAGCAGTCCCCATAGCAATCAGCCCCAGCATTTT,CASSPHSNQPQHF
TRBJ2-7,TRBV10-2,.,.,TGCGCCTCAAGAGACCCCCCTGGCTACGAGCAGTACTTC,CASRDPPGYEQYF
TRBJ2-3,TRBV28,TRBD1,.,TGTGCCAGCAGGAGGACAGGGGAGGGGGATACGCAGTATTTT,CASRRTGEGDTQYF
TRBJ2-4,TRBV29-1,TRBD1,medium-sized,TGCAGCGTTGCAAGCACGTACAGGGGGCGGGAAAACATTCAGTACTTC,CSVASTYRGRENIQYF